This entry features one T cell receptor (beta chain) sequence. Its antigen target is currently unknown. The input lacks base qualities; no much larger clone sits a single base away. The method behind the library was the immunoSEQ multiplex PCR assay. TCRdb holds this immuneACCESS table with in-frame rearrangements only. Some clones are missing; in checked studies, unresolved V genes explain under half, and the rest has no known cause. The sample table shows more than 90,000 clones, and 95% are seen once. Of the sample, approximately 0.21% falls within the top ten clones. These data are taken from a study of technical replicates of blood from several donors (dated by TCRdb to the late 2010s). CDR1 SGHNT and CDR2 YYREEE are derived from the germline V gene (reference sequence). CDR3 length: 15 amino acids, cysteine to phenylalanine. Just the 45-base CDR3 DNA is kept, in frame starting at base 1. The germline ends are 18 bases apart after V is trimmed by 4 bases and J by 8 bases.

Input material: T cells isolated from PBMCs. This TCR was sampled from a human donor in good health. The sequence joins TRBV5-4 to TRBJ1-4, and possibly TRBD1, on 6 matching bases. This receptor has the CDR3 CASSRSQGTEEKLFF. In nucleotide form, the sequence is TGTGCCAGCAGCCGGTCTCAGGGGACGGAGGAAAAACTGTTTTTT.